What follows are 9 T cell receptor beta chains derived from one specimen sequenced in a study of blood T cell repertoires in COVID-19. This table comes from immunoSEQ multiplex PCR, and its TCRdb copy is limited to in-frame clones, with some not included. The sample records tens of thousands of clones, more than 60% being singletons. What was sequenced was peripheral blood. Receptors were obtained from a woman older than 75 with active or convalescent COVID-19.

The J gene is TRBJ1-2, the V gene TRBV6-6; no clear D. Trimming cost V 5 bases and J 8 bases, with 15 bases left between them. CDR1 and CDR2 from the germline V gene are MNHNY and SVGAGI (reference sequence). The CDR3 length is 13 residues. DNA for the CDR3: TGTGCCAGCAGTCCAGGAGGTCTCAGCGGCTACACCTTC. The encoded protein is CASSPGGLSGYTF.

V gene TRBV6-6 combines with J gene TRBJ2-5; 7 bases fit TRBD2. J lost 3 bases, V lost 6 bases, and 7 bases had no gene match. Per the germline V gene, CDR1 is MNHNY and CDR2 is SVGAGI (reference sequence). The CDR3 consists of 14 residues. CDR3 nucleotide sequence: TGTGCCAGCAGCAAACGTCGGGGGGAAGAGACCCAGTACTTC. Its translation is CASSKRRGEETQYF.

This chain joins TRBV3-1 (or the pseudogene TRBV3-2) and TRBJ2-3; D may be TRBD2 (5 bases). Trimming removed 0 bases at V and 1 base at J, with 17 bases between. CDR3 length equals 18 residues. Germline V gene sequence: CDR1 LGHDT, CDR2 YNNKEL (reference sequence). CDR3 sequence: CASSQDRRRADGTDTQYF. CDR3 DNA: TGTGCCAGCAGCCAAGATCGGCGGCGGGCTGATGGCACAGATACGCAGTATTTT.

The V gene is TRBV11-2, the J gene TRBJ1-4; tentative D call: TRBD1 (6 bases). Trimming took 2 bases from V and 7 from J, leaving 11 bases between them. The CDR3 totals 14 residues. Germline V gene sequence: CDR1 SGHAT, CDR2 FQNNGV. This chain's CDR3 is CASSLNRDFEKLFF. In nucleotides, the CDR3 is TGTGCCAGCAGCTTAAACAGGGATTTTGAAAAACTGTTTTTT.

The V and J genes are TRBV11-3 and TRBJ2-3, with D uncertain. The CDR3 spans 13 residues. Germline CDR1 reads SGHNT; CDR2 reads YENEEA. Trimming left V 0 bases short and J 6 bases short, with 7 bases between. The CDR3 loop is CASSLDLRDTQYF. Here the CDR3 DNA reads TGTGCCAGCAGCTTAGATTTACGGGATACGCAGTATTTT.

This clone turned up a few times. This chain connects TRBV2 to TRBJ2-5; 9 nucleotides match TRBD2. J was trimmed by 5 bases and V by 6 bases; bases with no gene match: 7. The CDR3 is made up of 14 amino acids. Looked up from germline, CDR1 is SNHLY and CDR2 is FYNNEI. In DNA form, the CDR3 reads TGTGCCAGCAGAACCGGGACTAGCTCGGAGACCCAGTACTTC. Protein: CASRTGTSSETQYF. The entire variable domain, with the rest obtained from reference TRBV2 and TRBJ2-5, is as follows: EPEVTQTPSHQVTQMGQEVILRCVPISNHLYFYWYRQILGQKVEFLVSFYNNEISEKSEIFDDQFSVERPDGSNFTLKIRSTKLEDSAMYFCASRTGTSSETQYFGPGTRLLVL.

The chain carries TRBV6-5 and TRBJ1-3; 7 bases map to TRBD1. Germline trimming cut 10 bases from V and 4 bases from J; bases unmatched to any gene: 7. The CDR3 extends over 13 amino acids. CDR1 and CDR2 (germline): MNHEY, SVGAGI. CDR3 coding DNA: TGTGCCACACAAACAGGGGCAGGAAACACCATATATTTT. It is translated as CATQTGAGNTIYF.

The J gene is TRBJ1-2, the V gene TRBV27; perhaps TRBD1 as D (6 bases). V lost 6 bases to trimming and J lost 7 bases, with 21 bases between them. CDR1 is MNHEY, CDR2 SMNVEV, per germline (reference sequence). The CDR3 is 15 amino acids. CDR3 nucleotide sequence: TGTGCCAGCAGCTTTTTCCCTTTCAGGGGTGGTGGCTACACCTTC. It yields the protein CASSFFPFRGGGYTF.

CDR3 in amino acids: CASSIDLSGVGDEQFF. The CDR3 nucleotides are TGTGCCAGTAGTATAGATCTAAGCGGGGTGGGGGATGAGCAGTTCTTC. The chain has TRBV19 and TRBJ2-1, with 7 bases lining up with TRBD2. This CDR3 is 16 amino acids long. CDR1 LNHDA and CDR2 SQIVND come from the germline V gene (reference sequence). V dropped 0 bases and J dropped 8; count of bases not matched to a gene: 10.